These 20 T cell receptor beta chains came from one sample sequenced in a study of control samples from healthy donors and cancer patients (dated by TCRdb to the early 2020s). Receptor libraries were prepared by the immunoSEQ multiplex PCR assay. Not all clones reach the TCRdb copy of this immuneACCESS table, which keeps in-frame sequences only. Checked studies attribute under half of the gap to unresolved V genes and leave the rest unexplained. The sample has around 250,000 clones on record, roughly 87% of them singletons. About an eighth of the sample is held by the ten biggest clonotypes. Material: PBMCs. The origin of the receptors is a woman aged 60-75 years with lung cancer.

This clone was found once. This rearrangement joins TRBV5-1 to TRBJ1-2; TRBD1 matches at 12 bases. CDR1 and CDR2 (germline): SGHRS, YFSETQ. CDR3 length: 17 residues. V was pared by 1 base and J by 3 bases, with 7 bases of the junction left unmatched. CDR3 in amino acids: CASSLRDRGPRDYGYTF. The DNA for the CDR3 is TGCGCCAGCAGCTTGAGGGACAGGGGGCCGAGGGACTATGGCTACACCTTC.

V is TRBV5-4 and J is TRBJ2-5; tentatively, D is TRBD1 (8 bases). The CDR3 is 16 residues long. Germline CDR1 and CDR2: SGHNT and YYREEE (reference sequence). V lost 0 bases and J 1 base, leaving 13 bases between the germline ends. CDR3 loop: CASSLVTGGVQETQYF. CDR3 sequence (DNA): TGTGCCAGCAGCTTGGTTACAGGGGGGGTCCAAGAGACCCAGTACTTC.

This clone is a singleton in its sample. The genes are TRBV3-1 (or the pseudogene TRBV3-2) and TRBJ2-5; a weak D match, TRBD1 (6 bases). Trimming left V 6 bases short and J 5 bases short, with 13 bases between. Looked up from germline, CDR1 is LGHDT and CDR2 is YNNKEL (reference sequence). The CDR3 extends over 13 amino acids. CDR3 amino acids: CASRTRGSETQYF. In DNA form, the CDR3 reads TGTGCCAGCAGAACCAGGGGTTCCGAGACCCAGTACTTC.

This clone was counted a few times. This chain uses TRBV19 with TRBJ2-1; TRBD1 matches at 7 bases. J lost 0 bases, V lost 6 bases, and 2 bases had no gene match. The CDR3 spans 14 residues. Germline-derived CDR1 and CDR2 are LNHDA and SQIVND (reference sequence). The CDR3 sequence: CASRTGISYNEQFF. In DNA, the CDR3 is TGTGCCAGTAGGACAGGGATCTCCTACAATGAGCAGTTCTTC.

The chain combines TRBV10-3 with TRBJ1-1; D gene ambiguous. Looked up from germline, CDR1 is ENHRY and CDR2 is SYGVKD. There are 13 residues in the CDR3. Trimming took off 4 bases at V and 1 base at J, with 7 bases between the two ends. CDR3 nucleotides: TGTGCCATCAGTGTGCCAGGGAACACTGAAGCTTTCTTT. Translating it yields CAISVPGNTEAFF.

V usage is TRBV18 and J usage is TRBJ1-1; no reliable D call. The V and J ends lost 6 bases and 3 bases respectively, with 14 bases between them. This CDR3 is built from 14 residues. Germline V CDR1 and CDR2: KGHSH, LQKENI. For the CDR3, the DNA is TGTGCCAGCTCCTTGATCTTGGGAGACACTGAAGCTTTCTTT. It specifies CASSLILGDTEAFF.

This clone has just a few counts. V and J are TRBV2 and TRBJ2-7, with 11 positions matching TRBD1. CDR1 SNHLY and CDR2 FYNNEI come from the germline V gene. Trimming cost V 6 bases and J 7 bases; bases outside gene matches: 5. This CDR3 contains 13 residues. This CDR3 is CASSGQGAGEQYF. Here the CDR3 DNA reads TGTGCCAGCAGCGGACAGGGGGCGGGGGAGCAGTACTTC.

V gene TRBV5-5 combines with J gene TRBJ1-2, with TRBD1 matching over 10 bases. After removal of 4 bases from V and 3 bases from J, the junction contained 3 bases not matched to a gene. This CDR3 spans 14 amino acids. Germline V gene data show CDR1 as SGHKS and CDR2 as YYEKEE (reference sequence). CDR3 amino acids: CASSPGTGDYGYTF. Written as DNA, the CDR3 is TGTGCCAGCAGCCCCGGGACAGGGGACTATGGCTACACCTTC.

A single count supports this clone. This chain connects TRBV27 to TRBJ2-6, with 8 bases fitting TRBD1. Germline CDR1 is MNHEY and CDR2 is SMNVEV (reference sequence). This CDR3 spans 17 amino acids. The V gene end was trimmed by 2 bases and the J gene end by 1 base; junction bases not matched to a gene: 4. Written as DNA, the CDR3 is TGTGCCAGCAGTTTACAGGGGGCGGGATCTGGGGCCAACGTCCTGACTTTC. As protein: CASSLQGAGSGANVLTF.

This chain links TRBV4-2 with TRBJ1-5, with D possibly being TRBD1 (6 bases). CDR1 is LGHNA, CDR2 YNFKEQ, per germline. The V end was cut by 4 bases, the J end by 1 base, with 11 bases between. This CDR3 comprises 15 residues. CDR3 nucleotide sequence: TGTGCCAGCAGCCCCGGGGGCGTCAGCAATCAGCCCCAGCATTTT. Amino acids: CASSPGGVSNQPQHF.

J is TRBJ2-5 and V is TRBV12-3 or TRBV12-4, with D possibly being TRBD1 (5 bases). This CDR3 contains 13 residues. V was pared by 6 bases and J by 1 base, with 9 bases between. The CDR3 is CASSGRGQETQYF. CDR3 nucleotides: TGTGCCAGCAGCGGAAGGGGCCAAGAGACCCAGTACTTC.

This chain joins TRBV28 and TRBJ1-6; a possible D gene is TRBD1 (6 bases). The CDR3 extends over 13 amino acids. CDR1 and CDR2 (germline): MDHEN, SYDVKM. V was trimmed by 8 bases and J by 12 bases, leaving 17 bases between them. CDR3 nucleotides: TGTGCCAGCGAGGGACACGAGGTGGGACCCCTCCACTTT. Translated: CASEGHEVGPLHF.

The chain has TRBV2 and TRBJ2-1, with 11 bases lining up with TRBD2. This CDR3 comprises 14 residues. CDR1 is SNHLY and CDR2 is FYNNEI in the germline V gene. V lost 11 bases and J lost 9; bases outside the gene matches: 12. The CDR3: CAGRLAGGRSEQFF. For the CDR3, the DNA is TGTGCCGGACGATTAGCGGGAGGGCGGTCTGAGCAGTTCTTC.

This clone was picked up many times. This chain joins TRBV18 and TRBJ1-1, with 7 nucleotides matching TRBD1. The CDR3 spans 14 residues. Germline V gene data show CDR1 as KGHSH and CDR2 as LQKENI. Trimming at V came to 6 bases and at J to 3 bases, leaving 7 bases not matched to a gene. For the CDR3, the DNA is TGTGCCAGCTCGCTGACAGGGTTTGACACTGAAGCTTTCTTT. This encodes CASSLTGFDTEAFF.

The chain links TRBV18 to TRBJ1-2; no reliable D call. From germline, CDR1 is KGHSH and CDR2 LQKENI. This CDR3 region has 16 residues. The V and J ends lost 6 bases and 4 bases respectively, with 21 bases between them. CDR3: CASSSVQEATSYGYTF. DNA for the CDR3: TGTGCCAGCTCCTCAGTACAAGAGGCAACATCCTATGGCTACACCTTC.

Worth noting for this clone: The same CDR3 arises from other DNA sequences in this sample as well. The J gene is TRBJ1-1, the V gene TRBV18; D is undetermined. Per the germline V gene, CDR1 is KGHSH and CDR2 is LQKENI. The V end lost 2 bases, the J end lost 5 bases, and 9 bases lay between the germline ends. The CDR3 has 13 amino acids. CDR3 protein: CASSPGSNTEAFF. In DNA, the CDR3 is TGTGCCAGCTCACCAGGGTCGAATACTGAAGCTTTCTTT.

The chain carries TRBV19 and TRBJ1-2; 8 bases are a match to TRBD1. The CDR3 runs 17 residues. Germline V gene data show CDR1 as LNHDA and CDR2 as SQIVND (reference sequence). V gave up 4 bases and J gave up 5 bases; unmatched junction bases: 15. The CDR3 spells CASSRGAGTGGWYGYTF. The CDR3 DNA reads TGTGCCAGTAGTAGGGGGGCCGGGACAGGAGGCTGGTATGGCTACACCTTC.

This clone turned up a few times. The chain joins TRBV7-9 to TRBJ2-1; the match to TRBD1 covers 7 bases. The CDR3 runs to 14 residues. Germline-derived CDR1 and CDR2 are SEHNR and FQNEAQ (reference sequence). The J segment lost 9 bases and the V segment lost 6 bases, leaving 11 bases of the junction unmatched. CDR3 protein: CASSRAGGDGEQFF. CDR3 DNA: TGTGCCAGCAGTCGGGCAGGGGGAGACGGTGAGCAGTTCTTC.

The chain couples TRBV12-5 to TRBJ1-6; D call uncertain. Trimming left V 1 base short and J 6 bases short, with 10 bases between. Germline lookup yields CDR1 LGHNT and CDR2 FRNRAP. The CDR3 runs to 15 residues. CDR3 loop: CASGLGESGNSPLHF. DNA for the CDR3: TGTGCTAGTGGTTTGGGGGAGTCGGGTAATTCACCCCTCCACTTT.

This CDR3 reads CASSPRQDSTDTQYF. The CDR3 DNA follows: TGTGCCAGCAGCCCGCGGCAGGATAGCACAGATACGCAGTATTTT. This sequence joins TRBV5-4 and TRBJ2-3; D is unresolved. The CDR3 contains 15 residues. V gave up 4 bases and J gave up 0 bases, with 12 bases separating them. Germline V CDR1 and CDR2: SGHNT, YYREEE (reference sequence).